This section outlines one T cell receptor (beta chain) sequence together with its context. Germline V gives CDR1 MNHEY, CDR2 SMNVEV (reference sequence). The CDR3 loop spans 18 amino acids. With 3 bases clipped from V and 3 bases from J, the junction kept 10 bases outside the gene matches. Only in-frame clones appear in the TCRdb table, and some are missing; sequencing was by immunoSEQ multiplex PCR. The sample has some 200,000 clones; 70% to 90% are singletons. The data are from a study of blood T cell repertoires in COVID-19. The clonotype was recovered from a man in his 60s with active or convalescent COVID-19. V is TRBV27 and J is TRBJ2-6, with 8 nucleotides matching TRBD1. What was sequenced was peripheral blood. CDR3 sequence (DNA): TGTGCCAGCAGTTTTAGGGCAGGGGGCAAGGATGGGGCCAACGTCCTGACTTTC. This sequence encodes CASSFRAGGKDGANVLTF.